This record covers a single T cell receptor beta chain. Germline and junction disagree at one end, which may indicate a read error. This sample is drawn from a study of PD-L1 blockade in urothelial cancer. Study context: When patients started atezolizumab in the mid-2010s, it was given at 1,200 mg intravenously every 3 weeks. Each blood sample yielded a median of about 130,000 T cells. Once treatment had started, blood was analyzed at 3 weeks (second dose) and again at 6 weeks.

The time point denotes: peripheral blood 6 weeks after treatment start. Synthetically made TCR analog templates were put into each PCR as spikes. TCRdb's copy holds only in-frame clones and misses some; the assay was immunoSEQ multiplex PCR. Of about 130,000 clones detected, 86% appear once; the ten largest clones hold roughly 2.6%. Germline CDR1 is SSHAT and CDR2 is FNYEAQ (reference sequence). The CDR3 consists of 14 residues. The starting material was PBMCs, obtained around atezolizumab (anti-PD-L1) treatment. The TCR originated in a man aged 45-65 years with urothelial cancer. The rearrangement links TRBV7-7 to TRBJ2-1; D is perhaps TRBD1 (6 bases). The CDR3 DNA is TGTGCTAGCAGCTCGGGACACCCCTACAATGAGCAGTTCTTC. Translation: CASSSGHPYNEQFF.